This T cell receptor beta chain was observed in a study of T cell clones after liver transplantation. The CDR3 loop spans 13 amino acids. V was clipped by 4 bases and J by 0 bases, with 7 bases between them. The germline gives CDR1 MNHEY, CDR2 SVGAGI. Produced via immunoSEQ multiplex PCR; TCRdb's table is partial and in-frame only. The profile shows 16,000 or so clones, approximately 90% of them singletons. The sequence was collected from a human patient who received a liver transplant. T cells may partly derive from the graft donor. V is TRBV6-5 and J is TRBJ2-7; no clear D gene. The sample consisted of CD8+ T cells from blood, taken around 45 months after liver transplant. The CDR3 loop is CASSSTYSYEQYF. The DNA of the CDR3 is TGTGCCAGCAGTTCGACATACTCCTACGAGCAGTACTTC.